Presented here are 27 T cell receptor beta chains from one specimen sequenced in a study of Tregs in tolerant kidney transplant recipients. The repertoire was sequenced with immunoSEQ multiplex PCR; TCRdb's copy has only in-frame clones and lacks some. The repertoire holds tens of thousands of clones, around 90% seen once, with approximately 0.39% in the top ten. The sample was CD4+ T cells from blood, taken before the transplant. All receptors come from a human donor who received a combined kidney and bone marrow transplant.

V usage is TRBV5-4 and J usage is TRBJ2-3; 7 nucleotides match TRBD2. CDR1 is SGHNT and CDR2 is YYREEE in the germline V gene (reference sequence). Unmatched junction bases numbered 0, after V lost 4 bases and J lost 1 base. The CDR3 loop spans 13 amino acids. The CDR3 DNA reads TGTGCCAGCAGCCTAGCGGGCACAGATACGCAGTATTTT. Its protein is CASSLAGTDTQYF.

The chain combines TRBV18 with TRBJ2-7; 7 bases match TRBD2. V lost 6 bases to trimming and J lost 2 bases; unmatched junction nucleotides: 7. Germline V lookup: CDR1 KGHSH, CDR2 LQKENI. The CDR3 runs to 14 residues. As DNA, the CDR3 is TGTGCCAGCTCGCCAGGACTAGGGACCTACGAGCAGTACTTC. This encodes CASSPGLGTYEQYF.

This clone was recorded a few times. The chain recombines TRBV18 with TRBJ2-7, with TRBD1 as a possible D gene (6 bases). With 0 bases removed from V and 2 bases from J, the gap between germline ends came to 11 bases. Per the germline V gene, CDR1 is KGHSH and CDR2 is LQKENI. The CDR3 extends over 15 amino acids. The chain's CDR3 is CASSPPGQTAYEQYF. The CDR3 DNA is TGTGCCAGCTCACCACCGGGACAAACTGCCTACGAGCAGTACTTC.

This rearrangement joins TRBV7-9 to TRBJ2-5; D is perhaps TRBD2 (5 bases). CDR1 and CDR2 (germline): SEHNR, FQNEAQ (reference sequence). The V gene lost 3 bases and the J gene lost 1 base, with 6 bases spanning the gap. This CDR3 is 13 amino acids long. CDR3 DNA: TGTGCCAGCAGCTTCGGGGTCCAAGAGACCCAGTACTTC. Translated, it gives CASSFGVQETQYF.

This sequence joins TRBV19 and TRBJ1-5; TRBD1 agrees at 10 bases. The junction had 3 bases not matched to a gene; V was cut back by 1 base and J by 6 bases. The germline V gene encodes CDR1 LNHDA and CDR2 SQIVND (reference sequence). This CDR3 has 15 residues. This CDR3 is CASSIGTGGIQPQHF. The CDR3 DNA is TGTGCCAGTAGTATAGGGACAGGGGGTATTCAGCCCCAGCATTTT.

The chain couples TRBV7-9 to TRBJ2-7; no clear D gene. CDR3 length: 14 residues. Germline V CDR1 and CDR2: SEHNR, FQNEAQ (reference sequence). Trimming stripped 1 base from V and 3 bases from J, with 10 bases between. This chain's CDR3 is CASSLGGTFYEQYF. CDR3 nucleotides: TGTGCCAGCAGCTTAGGCGGCACCTTCTACGAGCAGTACTTC.

The rearrangement uses TRBV18 and TRBJ2-1, with D possibly TRBD2 on 5 matching bases. The V and J ends lost 3 bases and 0 bases respectively, with 15 bases between them. Germline V lookup: CDR1 KGHSH, CDR2 LQKENI. CDR3 size: 17 residues. The CDR3 region has the DNA TGTGCCAGCTCACCGAGGGTTAACGAAGGCTCCTACAATGAGCAGTTCTTC. It encodes CASSPRVNEGSYNEQFF.

V is TRBV9 and J is TRBJ1-1; 7 bases agree with TRBD1. The V gene end was trimmed by 3 bases and the J gene end by 5 bases; junction bases not matched to a gene: 10. The CDR3 contains 15 residues. Germline V gene lookup returns CDR1 SGDLS and CDR2 YYNGEE. The CDR3 DNA is TGTGCCAGCAGCGAGCTCATCACAGGGGTTACTGAAGCTTTCTTT. Its protein is CASSELITGVTEAFF.

The chain uses TRBV28 and TRBJ2-5; no clear D. This CDR3 has 11 residues. The germline V gene has CDR1 MDHEN and CDR2 SYDVKM. The V end lost 2 bases, the J end lost 5 bases, and 3 bases lay between the germline ends. The chain's CDR3 is CASSLRETQYF. CDR3 nucleotides: TGTGCCAGCAGTTTACGGGAGACCCAGTACTTC.

CDR3 in DNA: TGTGCCAGCAGCTTAGAACAGGGGGATACTGAAGCTTTCTTT. Translation: CASSLEQGDTEAFF. V and J are TRBV7-2 and TRBJ1-1; TRBD1 matches at 8 bases. The CDR3 is 14 amino acids. The germline CDR1 and CDR2 sequences are SGHTA and FQGNSA. Unmatched junction bases numbered 3, after V lost 1 base and J lost 5 bases.

The gene calls are TRBV7-2 and TRBJ2-7; no definite D call. The CDR3 is made up of 12 amino acids. Germline loops: CDR1 SGHTA, CDR2 FQGNSA. V was pared by 5 bases and J by 0 bases, with 5 bases between. In DNA form, the CDR3 reads TGTGCCAGCAGCCGGAGCTCCTACGAGCAGTACTTC. This encodes CASSRSSYEQYF.

This clone came up a few times. The rearrangement links TRBV29-1 to TRBJ1-2, with 8 bases aligning to TRBD1. Germline V gene data show CDR1 as SQVTM and CDR2 as ANQGSEA. V trimming: 6 bases; J trimming: 2 bases; junction bases outside the gene matches: 11. This CDR3 contains 15 residues. The CDR3, as DNA: TGCAGCGTCCTTGGGGGGTCAGGGGGCAACTATGGCTACACCTTC. Translation: CSVLGGSGGNYGYTF.

The gene calls are TRBV30 and TRBJ2-2, with 9 positions matching TRBD1. V was clipped by 0 bases and J by 5 bases; unmatched bases: 13. The V gene's germline CDR1 is GTSNPN and CDR2 SVGIG (reference sequence). The CDR3 extends over 18 amino acids. The CDR3 coding sequence is TGTGCCTGGAGTGTAGGTTCTTGGGGGACAGGGTGGACCGGGGAGCTGTTTTTT. Residues: CAWSVGSWGTGWTGELFF.

The CDR3 DNA is TGTGCCAGCAGCTCCGATCTATTAGTCCATGAGCAGTTCTTC. Its translation is CASSSDLLVHEQFF. The chain joins TRBV7-2 to TRBJ2-1; the D is unclear. The CDR3 consists of 14 residues. The germline CDR1 and CDR2 sequences are SGHTA and FQGNSA. V was pared by 4 bases and J by 8 bases, with 15 bases between.

J is TRBJ1-1 and V is TRBV29-1, with TRBD1 matching 10 bases. V shed 4 bases and J 11 bases; nucleotides not matched to a gene: 10. This CDR3 spans 13 amino acids. The germline V gene has CDR1 SQVTM and CDR2 ANQGSEA. The DNA for the CDR3 is TGCAGCGTTGCCGGACAGGGGGAGTCTGCGGCTTTCTTT. Translating gives CSVAGQGESAAFF.

This clone was seen just once. One end of the junction does not line up with germline, which may come from a read error. This chain connects TRBV7-2 to TRBJ2-1, with TRBD2 matching over 16 bases. Germline values: CDR1 SGHTA, CDR2 FQGNSA. This CDR3 region has 13 residues. DNA for the CDR3: TGTGCCAGCAGCCCCTGGGGACTAGCGGGGGGGGTCTTC. Residues: CASSPWGLAGGVF.

A remark on this clone: One junction end disagrees with the germline gene, perhaps due to a read error. The chain carries TRBV28 and TRBJ2-3; 12 bases line up with TRBD2. The germline gives CDR1 MDHEN, CDR2 SYDVKM. There are 16 residues in the CDR3. The CDR3 reads CASSPGLAGRTDTQYF. CDR3 in DNA: TGTGCCAGCAGCCCAGGACTAGCGGGGCGCACGGATACGCAGTATTTT.

The chain employs TRBV28 and TRBJ2-7; 7 bases align to TRBD1. The CDR3 loop spans 12 amino acids. The germline gives CDR1 MDHEN, CDR2 SYDVKM. V trimming: 6 bases; J trimming: 4 bases; junction bases outside the gene matches: 3. The CDR3: CASSGTAYEQYF. The CDR3 DNA reads TGTGCCAGCAGCGGGACAGCTTACGAGCAGTACTTC.

V usage is TRBV4-1 and J usage is TRBJ1-5; 7 nucleotides agree with TRBD1. The CDR3 runs 15 residues. V lost 1 base and J lost 6; bases outside the gene matches: 6. Germline V gene sequence: CDR1 MGHRA, CDR2 YSYEKL. The CDR3 sequence is CASSQGDRESQPQHF. The CDR3 DNA reads TGCGCCAGCAGCCAAGGAGACAGGGAGAGTCAGCCCCAGCATTTT.

This sequence joins TRBV28 and TRBJ2-7, with D possibly being TRBD2 (6 bases). V dropped 6 bases and J dropped 3 bases, with 15 bases sitting between them. The CDR3 sequence is 14 residues long. Per the germline V gene, CDR1 is MDHEN and CDR2 is SYDVKM. The CDR3: CASRGTGRGYEQYF. Here the CDR3 DNA reads TGTGCCAGCAGGGGGACCGGGCGGGGCTACGAGCAGTACTTC.

The V call is TRBV25-1, the J call TRBJ1-1; D call uncertain. Trimming took 1 base from V and 4 from J, leaving 7 bases between them. Germline CDR1 and CDR2: MGHDK and SYGVNS. The CDR3 contains 13 residues. CDR3 amino acids: CASSESEVTEAFF. The CDR3 region has the DNA TGTGCCAGCAGTGAATCGGAGGTCACTGAAGCTTTCTTT.

This chain links TRBV28 with TRBJ2-7, with D perhaps matching TRBD2 (5 bases). The ends were cut back, 2 bases at V and 5 bases at J, with 13 bases in the middle. The CDR3 loop spans 14 amino acids. Germline CDR1 reads MDHEN; CDR2 reads SYDVKM. The CDR3 spells CASSLGGSPHEQYF. The DNA of the CDR3 is TGTGCCAGCAGTTTAGGAGGATCCCCCCACGAGCAGTACTTC.

The chain carries TRBV28 and TRBJ1-2, with D tentatively TRBD1 (6 bases). Germline CDR1 is MDHEN and CDR2 is SYDVKM. V was shortened by 7 bases and J by 8 bases, with 20 bases between the two germline ends. The CDR3 extends over 14 amino acids. The CDR3 sequence: CASTSGGGGWGYTF. The CDR3 coding sequence is TGTGCCAGCACTTCCGGGGGAGGGGGTTGGGGCTACACCTTC.

V is TRBV6-4 and J is TRBJ1-2; 8 bases match TRBD1. The V gene end was trimmed by 2 bases and the J gene end by 7 bases; junction bases not matched to a gene: 3. Germline assignment: CDR1 MRHNA and CDR2 SNTAGT. CDR3 length: 13 amino acids. The CDR3: CASSDQTGAGYTF. The CDR3 nucleotides read TGTGCCAGCAGTGACCAGACAGGGGCTGGCTACACCTTC.

This chain links TRBV25-1 with TRBJ2-1, with 7 positions matching TRBD2. Germline assignment: CDR1 MGHDK and CDR2 SYGVNS. This CDR3 has 14 amino acids. With V trimmed by 10 bases and J by 1 base, 7 bases remained unmatched. The CDR3 spells CATVGGGSYNEQFF. In nucleotides, the CDR3 is TGTGCCACCGTCGGGGGAGGGTCCTACAATGAGCAGTTCTTC.

This clone showed up just a few times. This sequence joins TRBV18 and TRBJ1-3; TRBD1 might be the D (6 bases). The germline gives CDR1 KGHSH, CDR2 LQKENI. The CDR3 has 16 amino acids. V gave up 1 base and J gave up 0 bases, with 10 bases separating them. The CDR3 region has the DNA TGTGCCAGCTCACCACGGGGGGGCGACTCTGGAAACACCATATATTTT. Translation gives CASSPRGGDSGNTIYF.

The chain joins TRBV29-1 to TRBJ2-5; D unresolved. The CDR3 has 14 residues. Germline V gene data show CDR1 as SQVTM and CDR2 as ANQGSEA. V shed 1 base and J shed 1 base, with 10 bases lying between them. The CDR3, as DNA: TGCAGCGTTGAAGTGGTATGGGCCCAAGAGACCCAGTACTTC. Residues: CSVEVVWAQETQYF.